Listed here is a single TCR beta chain. All recovered Cohort 3 donors got two negative PCRs, got clearance, or saw symptom resolution. Method: immunoSEQ multiplex PCR; TCRdb's copy keeps in-frame clones and lacks some. The profile shows approximately 280,000 clones, 86% of them singletons. The length of the CDR3 is 20 residues. The V gene's germline CDR1 is MNHEY and CDR2 SMNVEV (reference sequence). Trimming at V came to 5 bases and at J to 4 bases, leaving 21 bases not matched to a gene. This record comes from a study of blood T cell repertoires in COVID-19. Looking at the study overall: Samples of COVID-19 (acute and convalescent) were obtained from the United States, Italy and Spain.

The clonotype comes from a young woman who had recovered from COVID-19. The chain links TRBV27 to TRBJ1-3, with 9 bases identical to TRBD1. Sequenced: PBMCs or T cells enriched from blood (not recorded which). CDR3 residues: CASSPFFGDRVSVGGNTIYF. CDR3 nucleotides: TGTGCCAGCAGTCCCTTTTTTGGGGACAGGGTCTCGGTCGGCGGAAACACCATATATTTT.